The sequence of this T cell receptor beta chain was determined in a study of blood T cells in healthy people across ages. Alongside a J-beta primer mix, a sample-barcoded 5' primer served in a second PCR lasting roughly 7 to 11 cycles. Via MiXCR, TCRdb re-called the 5' RACE reads, giving one row per CDR3 protein. This sample has over 450,000 distinct CDR3 sequences, with 24% found just once. This clonotype was seen a handful of times. CDR1 is MDHEN, CDR2 SYDVKM, per germline. The length of the CDR3 is 14 residues. Trimming cost V 3 bases and J 0 bases, with 8 bases left between them. The sample was also linked to a second study, of T cells of mothers and their children. Per that study: For each mother, over 9.5 million TCR beta CDR3 reads were obtained, and for each child, 2.5 million to 3 million.

Sequenced sample: blood. The source of this sequence is a boy younger than 18 in good health. This chain links TRBV28 with TRBJ1-1, with D hard to call. The CDR3 loop is CASSLERMNTEAFF. CDR3 coding DNA: TGTGCCAGCAGTTTGGAGCGGATGAACACTGAAGCTTTCTTT. The whole variable domain, remainder taken from reference TRBV28 and TRBJ1-1, is DVKVTQSSRYLVKRTGEKVFLECVQDMDHENMFWYRQDPGLGLRLIYFSYDVKMKEKGDIPEGYSVSREKKERFSLILESASTNQTSMYLCASSLERMNTEAFFGQGTRLTVV.